This T cell receptor (beta chain) was obtained from a study of blood T cells in healthy people across ages. Study findings and constraints: Roughly linearly, TCR beta diversity per million T cells fell as age increased. Donors of long life had a larger count of naive CD4+ cells and greater diversity than aged donors.

The donors, aged about 6 to 100, were healthy Caucasians from Russia. Comment on this clonotype: Its antigen is not identified.

A second PCR of about 7 to 12 cycles used a sample-barcoded 5' primer and a J-beta primer mix. TCRdb redid the calling of the 5' RACE reads with MiXCR, one entry per CDR3 protein. Of about 1.1 million distinct CDR3 sequences in the sample, 30% to 40% are singletons; the top ten hold around 13%. In germline, CDR1 is SGDLS, CDR2 YYNGEE. This CDR3 is 14 amino acids long. Trimming removed 0 bases from V and 0 bases from J, with 7 bases in between. V and J are TRBV9 and TRBJ2-7, with D unclear. This clonotype originated in a man between 18 and 29 years old in good health. What was sequenced was blood. The CDR3 DNA sequence: TGTGCCAGCAGCGTAGCGAGCAGCTCCTACGAGCAGTACTTC. This gives the protein CASSVASSSYEQYF.